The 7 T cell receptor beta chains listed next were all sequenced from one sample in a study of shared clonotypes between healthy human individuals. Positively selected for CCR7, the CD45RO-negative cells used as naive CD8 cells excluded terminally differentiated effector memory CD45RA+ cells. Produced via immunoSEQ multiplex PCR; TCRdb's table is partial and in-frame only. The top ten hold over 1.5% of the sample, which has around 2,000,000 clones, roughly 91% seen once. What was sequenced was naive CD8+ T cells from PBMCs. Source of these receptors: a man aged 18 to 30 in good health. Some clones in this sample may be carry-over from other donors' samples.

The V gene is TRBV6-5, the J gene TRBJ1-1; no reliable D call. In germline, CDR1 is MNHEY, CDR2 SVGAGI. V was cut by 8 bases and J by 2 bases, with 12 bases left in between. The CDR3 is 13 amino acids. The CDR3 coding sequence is TGTGCCAGCTACGGATGGGTCAACACTGAAGCTTTCTTT. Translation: CASYGWVNTEAFF.

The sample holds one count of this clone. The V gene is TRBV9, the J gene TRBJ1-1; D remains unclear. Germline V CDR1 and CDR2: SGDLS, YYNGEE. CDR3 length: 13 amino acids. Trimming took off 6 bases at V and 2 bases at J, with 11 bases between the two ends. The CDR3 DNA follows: TGTGCCAGCACCGACATATTTAACACTGAAGCTTTCTTT. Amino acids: CASTDIFNTEAFF. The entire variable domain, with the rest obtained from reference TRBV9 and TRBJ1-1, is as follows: DSGVTQTPKHLITATGQRVTLRCSPRSGDLSVYWYQQSLDQGLQFLIQYYNGEERAKGNILERFSAQQFPDLHSELNLSSLELGDSALYFCASTDIFNTEAFFGQGTRLTVV.

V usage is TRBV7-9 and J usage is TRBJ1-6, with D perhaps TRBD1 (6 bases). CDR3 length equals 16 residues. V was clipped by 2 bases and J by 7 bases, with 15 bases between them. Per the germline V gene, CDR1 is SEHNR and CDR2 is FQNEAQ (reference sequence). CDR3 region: CASSLRRPGENSPLHF. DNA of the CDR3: TGTGCCAGCAGCTTAAGGCGGCCAGGGGAGAATTCACCCCTCCACTTT.

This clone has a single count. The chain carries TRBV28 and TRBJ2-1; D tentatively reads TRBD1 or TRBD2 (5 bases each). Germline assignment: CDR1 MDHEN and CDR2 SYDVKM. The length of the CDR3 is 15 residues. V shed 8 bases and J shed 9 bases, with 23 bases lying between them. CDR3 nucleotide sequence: TGTGCCAGCCGCACGACCGGGACCCCGTGGGGTGAGCAGTTCTTC. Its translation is CASRTTGTPWGEQFF. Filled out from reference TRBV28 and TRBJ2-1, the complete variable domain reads DVKVTQSSRYLVKRTGEKVFLECVQDMDHENMFWYRQDPGLGLRLIYFSYDVKMKEKGDIPEGYSVSREKKERFSLILESASTNQTSMYLCASRTTGTPWGEQFFGPGTRLTVL.

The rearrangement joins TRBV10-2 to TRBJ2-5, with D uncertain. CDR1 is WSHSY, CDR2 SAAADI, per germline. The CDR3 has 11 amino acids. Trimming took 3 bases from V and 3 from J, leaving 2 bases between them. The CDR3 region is CASSDEETQYF. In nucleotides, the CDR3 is TGCGCCAGCAGTGACGAAGAGACCCAGTACTTC.

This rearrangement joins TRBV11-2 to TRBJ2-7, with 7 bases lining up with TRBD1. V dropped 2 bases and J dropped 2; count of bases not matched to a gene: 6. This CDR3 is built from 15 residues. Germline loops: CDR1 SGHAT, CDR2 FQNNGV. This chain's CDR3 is CASSLWTGTTYEQYF. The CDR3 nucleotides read TGTGCCAGCAGCTTATGGACAGGAACAACCTACGAGCAGTACTTC.

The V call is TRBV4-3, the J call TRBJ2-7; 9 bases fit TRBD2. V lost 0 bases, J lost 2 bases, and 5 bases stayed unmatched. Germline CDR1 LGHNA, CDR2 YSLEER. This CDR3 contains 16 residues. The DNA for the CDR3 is TGCGCCAGCAGCCAAGATTTCGGGACTAGCCCCTACGAGCAGTACTTC. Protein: CASSQDFGTSPYEQYF.